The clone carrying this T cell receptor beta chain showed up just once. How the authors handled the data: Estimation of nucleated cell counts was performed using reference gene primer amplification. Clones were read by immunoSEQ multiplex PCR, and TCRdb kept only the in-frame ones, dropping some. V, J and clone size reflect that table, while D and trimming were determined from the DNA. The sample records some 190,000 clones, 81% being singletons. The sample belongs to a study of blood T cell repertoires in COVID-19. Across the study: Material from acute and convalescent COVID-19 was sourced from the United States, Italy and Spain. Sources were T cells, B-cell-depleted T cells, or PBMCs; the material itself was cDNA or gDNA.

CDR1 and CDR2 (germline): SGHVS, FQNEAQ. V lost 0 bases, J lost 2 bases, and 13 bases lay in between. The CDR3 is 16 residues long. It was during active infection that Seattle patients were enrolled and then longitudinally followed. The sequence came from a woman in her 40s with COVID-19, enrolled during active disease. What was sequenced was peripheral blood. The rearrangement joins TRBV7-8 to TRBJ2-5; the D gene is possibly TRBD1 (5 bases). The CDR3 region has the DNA TGTGCCAGCAGCTTAGCGTTTAGTAGGGGTCAAGAGACCCAGTACTTC. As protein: CASSLAFSRGQETQYF.